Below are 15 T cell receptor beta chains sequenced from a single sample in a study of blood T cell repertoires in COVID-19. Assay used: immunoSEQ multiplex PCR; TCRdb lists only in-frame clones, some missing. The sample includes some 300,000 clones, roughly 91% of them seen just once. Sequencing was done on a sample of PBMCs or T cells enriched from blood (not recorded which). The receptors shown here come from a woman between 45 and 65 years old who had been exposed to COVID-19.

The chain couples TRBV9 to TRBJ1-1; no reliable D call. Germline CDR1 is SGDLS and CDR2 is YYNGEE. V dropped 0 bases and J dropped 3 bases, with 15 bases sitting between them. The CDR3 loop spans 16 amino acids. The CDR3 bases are TGTGCCAGCAGCGTAGCGGGGTCCCTACCGGACACTGAAGCTTTCTTT. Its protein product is CASSVAGSLPDTEAFF.

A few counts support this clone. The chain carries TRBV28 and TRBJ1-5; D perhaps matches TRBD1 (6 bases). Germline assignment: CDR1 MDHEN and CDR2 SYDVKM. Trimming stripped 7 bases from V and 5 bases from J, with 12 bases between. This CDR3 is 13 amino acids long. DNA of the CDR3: TGTGCCAGCACCCGCGACAGGCATCAGCCCCAGCATTTT. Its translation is CASTRDRHQPQHF. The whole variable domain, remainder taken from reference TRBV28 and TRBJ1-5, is DVKVTQSSRYLVKRTGEKVFLECVQDMDHENMFWYRQDPGLGLRLIYFSYDVKMKEKGDIPEGYSVSREKKERFSLILESASTNQTSMYLCASTRDRHQPQHFGDGTRLSIL.

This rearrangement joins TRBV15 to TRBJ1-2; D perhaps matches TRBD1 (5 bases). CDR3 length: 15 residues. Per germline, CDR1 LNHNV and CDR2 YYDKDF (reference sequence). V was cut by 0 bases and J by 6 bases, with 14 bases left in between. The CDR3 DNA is TGTGCCACCAGCAGAGACCCTCAGGGCTTAGATGGCTACACCTTC. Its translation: CATSRDPQGLDGYTF.

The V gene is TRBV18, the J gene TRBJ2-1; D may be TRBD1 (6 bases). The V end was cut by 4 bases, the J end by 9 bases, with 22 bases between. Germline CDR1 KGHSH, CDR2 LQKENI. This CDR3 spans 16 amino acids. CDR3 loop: CASSRSGTLGLTEQFF. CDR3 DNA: TGTGCCAGCTCACGGTCCGGGACACTGGGATTGACTGAGCAGTTCTTC.

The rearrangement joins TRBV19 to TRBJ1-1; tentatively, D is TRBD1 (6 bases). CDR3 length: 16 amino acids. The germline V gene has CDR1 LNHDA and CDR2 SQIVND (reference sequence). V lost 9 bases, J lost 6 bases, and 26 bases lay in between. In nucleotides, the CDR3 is TGTGCCAGCAACCTCCAACAGGGCCTAGCTCCCCCTGAAGCTTTCTTT. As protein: CASNLQQGLAPPEAFF.

In DNA form, the CDR3 reads TGTGCCAGCAGCCCCTTCAGAACAGCTTACGAGCAGTACTTC. Protein: CASSPFRTAYEQYF. V gene TRBV7-6 combines with J gene TRBJ2-7, with D unclear. Germline V gene data show CDR1 as SGHVS and CDR2 as FNYEAQ. The CDR3 is 14 residues long. V was clipped by 5 bases and J by 4 bases, with 15 bases between them. The full variable domain, its missing parts supplied by reference TRBV7-6 and TRBJ2-7, is GAGVSQSPRYKVTKRGQDVALRCDPISGHVSLYWYRQALGQGPEFLTYFNYEAQQDKSGLPNDRFSAERPEGSISTLTIQRTEQRDSAMYRCASSPFRTAYEQYFGPGTRLTVT.

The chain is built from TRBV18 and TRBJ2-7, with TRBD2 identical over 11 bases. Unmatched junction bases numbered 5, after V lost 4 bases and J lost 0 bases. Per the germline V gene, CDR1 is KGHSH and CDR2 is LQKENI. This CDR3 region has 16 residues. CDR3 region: CASSRSSGGNSYEQYF. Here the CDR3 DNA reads TGTGCCAGCTCACGTTCTAGCGGGGGGAACTCCTACGAGCAGTACTTC.

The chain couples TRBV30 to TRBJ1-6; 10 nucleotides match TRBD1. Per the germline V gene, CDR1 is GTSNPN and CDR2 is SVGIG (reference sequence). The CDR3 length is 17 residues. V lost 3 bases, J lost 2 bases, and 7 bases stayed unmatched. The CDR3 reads CAWSWDRGFTYNSPLHF. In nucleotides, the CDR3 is TGTGCCTGGAGCTGGGACAGGGGATTCACCTATAATTCACCCCTCCACTTT. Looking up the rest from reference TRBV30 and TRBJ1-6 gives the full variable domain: SQTIHQWPATLVQPVGSPLSLECTVEGTSNPNLYWYRQAAGRGLQLLFYSVGIGQISSEVPQNLSASRPQDRQFILSSKKLLLSDSGFYLCAWSWDRGFTYNSPLHFGNGTRLTVT.

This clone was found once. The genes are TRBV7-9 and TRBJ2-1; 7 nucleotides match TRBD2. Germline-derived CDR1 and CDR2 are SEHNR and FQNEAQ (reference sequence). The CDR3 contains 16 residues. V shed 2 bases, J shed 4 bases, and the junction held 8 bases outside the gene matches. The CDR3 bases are TGTGCCAGCAGCTTAAGAGTTACCGGGGGGTACAATGAGCAGTTCTTC. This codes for CASSLRVTGGYNEQFF.

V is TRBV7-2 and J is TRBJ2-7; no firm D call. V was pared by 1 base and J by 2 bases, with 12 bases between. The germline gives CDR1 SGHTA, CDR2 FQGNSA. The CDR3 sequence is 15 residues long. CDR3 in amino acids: CASSLGSSGPYEQYF. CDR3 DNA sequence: TGTGCCAGCAGCTTAGGTTCGTCAGGCCCCTACGAGCAGTACTTC.

The DNA for the CDR3 is TGCGCCAGCAGCCAAAGGACTAGCGTTCAAGAGACCCAGTACTTC. It is translated as CASSQRTSVQETQYF. The chain uses TRBV4-1 and TRBJ2-5; 9 positions match TRBD2. The CDR3 totals 15 residues. Germline V lookup: CDR1 MGHRA, CDR2 YSYEKL. V lost 2 bases, J lost 2 bases, and 3 bases stayed unmatched.

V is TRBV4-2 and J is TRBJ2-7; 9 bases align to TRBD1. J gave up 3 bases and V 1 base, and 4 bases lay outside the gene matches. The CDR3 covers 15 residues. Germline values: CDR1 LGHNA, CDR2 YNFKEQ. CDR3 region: CASSQAQGQGYEQYF. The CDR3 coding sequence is TGTGCCAGCAGCCAAGCCCAGGGACAGGGCTACGAGCAGTACTTC.

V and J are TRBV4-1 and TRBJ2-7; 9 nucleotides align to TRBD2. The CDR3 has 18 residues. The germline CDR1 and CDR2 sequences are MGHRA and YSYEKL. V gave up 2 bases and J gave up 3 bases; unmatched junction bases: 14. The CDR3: CASSQSPASGVPHYEQYF. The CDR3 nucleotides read TGCGCCAGCAGCCAAAGTCCGGCTAGCGGGGTCCCTCACTACGAGCAGTACTTC.

CDR3: CASSLTGDQPQHF. CDR3 bases: TGCGCCAGCAGCCTAACAGGGGATCAGCCCCAGCATTTT. The rearrangement uses TRBV4-1 and TRBJ1-5; TRBD1 matches 7 bases. V was pared by 4 bases and J by 5 bases, with 2 bases of the junction left unmatched. In germline, CDR1 is MGHRA, CDR2 YSYEKL. The CDR3 is made up of 13 amino acids.

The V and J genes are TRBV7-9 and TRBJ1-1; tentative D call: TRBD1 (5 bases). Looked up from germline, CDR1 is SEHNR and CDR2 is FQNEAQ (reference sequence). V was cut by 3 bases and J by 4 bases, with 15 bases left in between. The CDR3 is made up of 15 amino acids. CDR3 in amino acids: CASSLTQATSTEAFF. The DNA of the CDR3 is TGTGCCAGCAGCTTGACACAGGCCACAAGCACTGAAGCTTTCTTT. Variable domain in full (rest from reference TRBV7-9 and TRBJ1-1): DTGVSQNPRHKITKRGQNVTFRCDPISEHNRLYWYRQTLGQGPEFLTYFQNEAQLEKSRLLSDRFSAERPKGSFSTLEIQRTEQGDSAMYLCASSLTQATSTEAFFGQGTRLTVV.